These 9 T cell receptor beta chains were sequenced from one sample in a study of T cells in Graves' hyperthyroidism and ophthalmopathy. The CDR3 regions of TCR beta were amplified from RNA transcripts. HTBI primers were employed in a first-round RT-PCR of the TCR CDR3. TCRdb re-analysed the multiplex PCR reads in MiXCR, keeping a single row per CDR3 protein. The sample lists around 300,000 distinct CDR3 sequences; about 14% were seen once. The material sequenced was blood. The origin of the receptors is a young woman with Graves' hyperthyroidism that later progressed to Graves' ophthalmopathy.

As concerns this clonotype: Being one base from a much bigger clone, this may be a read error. The CDR3 sequence: CACGSDQPQHF. The CDR3 nucleotides are TGTGCCTGCGGGAGCGATCAGCCCCAGCATTTT. The chain links TRBV30 to TRBJ1-5; D is unresolved. Trimming left V 6 bases short and J 5 bases short, with 8 bases between. Looked up from germline, CDR1 is GTSNPN and CDR2 is SVGIG (reference sequence). The CDR3 contains 11 residues.

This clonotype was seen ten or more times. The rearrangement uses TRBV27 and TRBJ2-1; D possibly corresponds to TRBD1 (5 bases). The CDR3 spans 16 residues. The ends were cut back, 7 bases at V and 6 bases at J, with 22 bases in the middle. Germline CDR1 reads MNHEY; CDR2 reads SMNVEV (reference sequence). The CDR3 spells CASTQNAKGSGNEQFF. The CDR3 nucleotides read TGTGCCAGCACTCAAAATGCAAAGGGGTCGGGCAATGAGCAGTTCTTC.

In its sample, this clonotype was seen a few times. The CDR3: CASTRAGTSTDTQYF. CDR3 in DNA: TGTGCCAGCACCCGAGCGGGAACTAGCACAGATACGCAGTATTTT. The chain uses TRBV6-1 and TRBJ2-3; 7 bases agree with TRBD2. Trimming took 7 bases from V and 0 from J; bases not matched to a gene: 7. The germline gives CDR1 MNHNS, CDR2 SASEGT. The CDR3 is 15 amino acids.

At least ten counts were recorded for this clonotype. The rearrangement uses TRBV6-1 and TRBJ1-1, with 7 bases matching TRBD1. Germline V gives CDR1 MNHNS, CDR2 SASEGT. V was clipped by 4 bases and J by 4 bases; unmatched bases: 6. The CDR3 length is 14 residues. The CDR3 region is CASSAVTGTTEAFF. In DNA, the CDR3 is TGTGCCAGCAGTGCTGTGACAGGGACCACTGAAGCTTTCTTT.

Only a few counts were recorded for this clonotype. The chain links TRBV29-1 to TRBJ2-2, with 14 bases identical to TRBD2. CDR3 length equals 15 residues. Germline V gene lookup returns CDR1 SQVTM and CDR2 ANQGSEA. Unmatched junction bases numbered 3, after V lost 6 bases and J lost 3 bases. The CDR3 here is CSVGLAGDDTGELFF. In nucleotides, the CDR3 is TGCAGCGTGGGACTAGCGGGAGATGACACCGGGGAGCTGTTTTTT.

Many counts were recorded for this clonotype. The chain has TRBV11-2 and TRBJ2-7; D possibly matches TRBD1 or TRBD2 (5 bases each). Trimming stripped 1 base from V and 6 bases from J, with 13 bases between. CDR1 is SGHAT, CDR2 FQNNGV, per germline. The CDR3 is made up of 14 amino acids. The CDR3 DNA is TGTGCCAGCAGCTTAGGGGCAGTGGGACGCGAGCAGTACTTC. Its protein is CASSLGAVGREQYF.

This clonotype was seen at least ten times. The CDR3 DNA is TGTGCCAGCAGTTTAGGGGGGCGAGCTGAAGCTTTCTTT. Its translation is CASSLGGRAEAFF. The chain joins TRBV12-3 or TRBV12-4 to TRBJ1-1; tentative D call: TRBD1 (6 bases). CDR3 length: 13 amino acids. V was trimmed by 1 base and J by 6 bases, leaving 9 bases between them.

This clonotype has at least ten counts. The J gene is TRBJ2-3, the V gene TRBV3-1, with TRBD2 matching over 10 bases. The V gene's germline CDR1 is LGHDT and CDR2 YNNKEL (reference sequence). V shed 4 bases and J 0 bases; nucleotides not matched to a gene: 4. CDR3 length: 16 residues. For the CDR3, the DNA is TGTGCCAGCAGCCCAACTAGCGGGACCAGCACAGATACGCAGTATTTT. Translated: CASSPTSGTSTDTQYF.

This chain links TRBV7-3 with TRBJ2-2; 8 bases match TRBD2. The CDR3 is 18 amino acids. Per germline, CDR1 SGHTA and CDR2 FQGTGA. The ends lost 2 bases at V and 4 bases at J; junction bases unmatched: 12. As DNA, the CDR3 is TGTGCCAGCAGCTTATTTAACAGCGGGAGTTTGAGCACCGGGGAGCTGTTTTTT. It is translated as CASSLFNSGSLSTGELFF.